Sequencing of this T cell receptor beta chain was carried out in a study of molecular identifiers for immune sequencing clone quantification. Points from the study as a whole: Jurkat TCR RNA spiked in from one cell could reportedly be detected among approximately 1 million naive cells. Clones that exceeded 20 RNA copies held over 97% of effector molecules, yet under 1% in naive cells.

Germline CDR1 is MNHNY and CDR2 is SVGAGI (reference sequence). V was pared by 4 bases and J by 0 bases, with 5 bases of the junction left unmatched. The CDR3 is made up of 15 amino acids. Listed TCR primers, together with previously described methods, were used for the bulk TCR libraries. MiXCR, applied by TCRdb to the PCR reads, yields one record per CDR3 protein. This table has under 650,000 distinct CDR3 sequences, around 20% appearing once. Notes on this clonotype: Antigen unknown. A clone one base away is much larger, so this may be a read error.

Sorting defined naive CD8 T cells as CD8+CD4-CCR7+CD45RA+. The clonotype originates from a human donor in good health. Some libraries in this study had Jurkat cell RNA spiked in. Sequences were obtained from naive CD8+ T cells from blood, with Jurkat cell RNA spiked in. This sample's subset: FACS-sorted CD8+CD4-CCR7+CD45RA+ naive T cells. The chain employs TRBV6-6 and TRBJ1-1; 7 bases are shared with TRBD1. The CDR3 region is CASSSWTGLNTEAFF. The CDR3, as DNA: TGTGCCAGCAGTTCGTGGACAGGCCTGAACACTGAAGCTTTCTTT.